Below are 10 T cell receptor beta chains sequenced from a single sample in a study of cytomegalovirus exposure and HLA in healthy donors. The primer mix had 60 Vbeta and 13 Jbeta primers. This table comes from immunoSEQ multiplex PCR, and its TCRdb copy is limited to in-frame clones, with some not included. The top ten clones hold under 7% of a sample with around 130,000 clones, roughly 85% of them seen once. What was sequenced was PBMCs. The receptors derive from a woman in her thirties in good health and CMV-seropositive.

The J gene is TRBJ2-3, the V gene TRBV30; 7 nucleotides line up with TRBD2. This CDR3 comprises 15 residues. The V gene's germline CDR1 is GTSNPN and CDR2 SVGIG (reference sequence). The V segment lost 4 bases and the J segment 3 bases; nucleotides outside the gene matches: 10. CDR3 nucleotides: TGTGCCTGGAAGCCAGGGAGGGGTAAAACAGATACGCAGTATTTT. Translating gives CAWKPGRGKTDTQYF.

This clone was picked up a small number of times. The chain combines TRBV19 with TRBJ2-3; TRBD2 agrees at 10 bases. J was trimmed by 3 bases and V by 5 bases; bases with no gene match: 5. Germline V gene data show CDR1 as LNHDA and CDR2 as SQIVND (reference sequence). The CDR3 consists of 15 residues. The DNA of the CDR3 is TGTGCCAGTAGTGCTAGCGGGAGAGGTACAGATACGCAGTATTTT. Translating it yields CASSASGRGTDTQYF.

V is TRBV20-1 and J is TRBJ2-1; 8 bases map to TRBD2. Germline V gives CDR1 DFQATT, CDR2 SNEGSKA (reference sequence). The junction had 2 bases not matched to a gene; V was cut back by 7 bases and J by 12 bases. This CDR3 spans 9 amino acids. The CDR3 coding sequence is TGCAGTGGGGCGGGAGGGCAGTTCTTC. The encoded protein is CSGAGGQFF.

V usage is TRBV9 and J usage is TRBJ2-3, with D uncertain. CDR3 length: 13 residues. The V gene lost 0 bases and the J gene lost 3 bases, with 5 bases spanning the gap. Germline CDR1 reads SGDLS; CDR2 reads YYNGEE. This CDR3 reads CASSVALTDTQYF. CDR3 coding DNA: TGTGCCAGCAGCGTAGCTCTGACAGATACGCAGTATTTT. The full variable domain, its missing parts supplied by reference TRBV9 and TRBJ2-3, is DSGVTQTPKHLITATGQRVTLRCSPRSGDLSVYWYQQSLDQGLQFLIQYYNGEERAKGNILERFSAQQFPDLHSELNLSSLELGDSALYFCASSVALTDTQYFGPGTRLTVL.

The CDR3 reads CAWSVGAHYGYTF. The CDR3 coding sequence is TGTGCCTGGAGTGTGGGGGCCCACTATGGCTACACCTTC. The genes are TRBV30 and TRBJ1-2; maybe TRBD1 (6 bases). Germline V gene lookup returns CDR1 GTSNPN and CDR2 SVGIG (reference sequence). Trimming cost V 0 bases and J 3 bases, with 8 bases left between them. This CDR3 has 13 amino acids.

CDR3 coding DNA: TGTGCCAGCAGTTCCGGGAGCGGTCCCTACGAGCAGTACTTC. It translates to CASSSGSGPYEQYF. The genes are TRBV2 and TRBJ2-7; TRBD2 might be the D (6 bases). The CDR3 totals 14 residues. Trimming removed 5 bases from V and 2 bases from J, with 13 bases in between. CDR1 is SNHLY and CDR2 is FYNNEI in the germline V gene.

The genes are TRBV10-3 and TRBJ1-2; D remains ambiguous. The CDR3 runs to 14 residues. Trimming removed 7 bases at V and 4 bases at J, with 16 bases between. The germline CDR1 and CDR2 sequences are ENHRY and SYGVKD. DNA for the CDR3: TGTGCCATCACCGAGACACCGGCCGGCTATGGCTACACCTTC. Protein product: CAITETPAGYGYTF.

V is TRBV30 and J is TRBJ2-1; D gene uncertain. Looked up from germline, CDR1 is GTSNPN and CDR2 is SVGIG (reference sequence). V lost 0 bases to trimming and J lost 4 bases, with 4 bases between them. The CDR3 totals 12 residues. CDR3 loop: CAWSVAYNEQFF. DNA of the CDR3: TGTGCCTGGAGTGTAGCTTACAATGAGCAGTTCTTC.

V usage is TRBV30 and J usage is TRBJ1-5, with a tentative D call TRBD1 (5 bases). Trimming removed 0 bases at V and 6 bases at J, with 27 bases between. CDR1 is GTSNPN, CDR2 SVGIG, per germline (reference sequence). The CDR3 runs 19 residues. CDR3 residues: CAWSVRAGSQAVGTQPQHF. CDR3 in DNA: TGTGCCTGGAGTGTAAGGGCGGGGTCACAGGCGGTGGGTACTCAGCCCCAGCATTTT.

The rearrangement joins TRBV5-4 to TRBJ2-5; 9 nucleotides line up with TRBD2. With 4 bases clipped from V and 5 bases from J, the junction kept 9 bases outside the gene matches. Germline loops: CDR1 SGHNT, CDR2 YYREEE (reference sequence). The CDR3 extends over 15 amino acids. The CDR3 sequence is CASSPGGRVLETQYF. The CDR3 nucleotides are TGTGCCAGCAGCCCTGGCGGGAGGGTTCTCGAGACCCAGTACTTC.